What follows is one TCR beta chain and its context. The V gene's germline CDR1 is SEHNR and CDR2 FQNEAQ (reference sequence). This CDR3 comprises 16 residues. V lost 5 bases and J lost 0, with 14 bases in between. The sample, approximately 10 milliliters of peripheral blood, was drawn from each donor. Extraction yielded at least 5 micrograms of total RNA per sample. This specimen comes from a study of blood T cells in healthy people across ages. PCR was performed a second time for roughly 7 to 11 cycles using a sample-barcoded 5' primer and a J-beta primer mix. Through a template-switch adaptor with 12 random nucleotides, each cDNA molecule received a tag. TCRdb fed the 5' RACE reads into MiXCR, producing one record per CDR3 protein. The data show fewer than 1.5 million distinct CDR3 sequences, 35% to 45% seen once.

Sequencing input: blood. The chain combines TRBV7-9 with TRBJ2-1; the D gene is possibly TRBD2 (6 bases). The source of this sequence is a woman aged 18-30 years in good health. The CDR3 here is CASSLPGSGSYNEQFF. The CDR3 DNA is TGTGCCAGCAGCCTCCCGGGTAGCGGCTCCTACAATGAGCAGTTCTTC.